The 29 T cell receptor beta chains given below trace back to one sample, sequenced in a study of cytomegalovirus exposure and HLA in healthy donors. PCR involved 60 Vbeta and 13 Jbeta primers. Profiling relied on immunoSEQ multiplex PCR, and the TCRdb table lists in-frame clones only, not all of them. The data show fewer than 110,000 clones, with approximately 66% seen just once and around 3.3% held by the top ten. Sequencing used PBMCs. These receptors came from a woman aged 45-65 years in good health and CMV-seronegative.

This CDR3 reads CASSIQTQAFF. The CDR3 DNA follows: TGTGCCAGCAGCATACAGACCCAAGCTTTCTTT. V and J are TRBV21-1 and TRBJ1-1; whether TRBD1, the table's D call, matches the DNA was not checked. TRBV21-1 is an annotated pseudogene. CDR3 length: 11 residues.

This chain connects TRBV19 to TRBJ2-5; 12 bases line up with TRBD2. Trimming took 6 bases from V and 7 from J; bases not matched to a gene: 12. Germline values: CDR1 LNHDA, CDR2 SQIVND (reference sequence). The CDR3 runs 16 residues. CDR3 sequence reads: CASSKRGTSGGTTQYF. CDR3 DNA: TGTGCCAGTAGCAAAAGGGGTACTAGCGGGGGGACGACCCAGTACTTC. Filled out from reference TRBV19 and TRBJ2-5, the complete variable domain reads DGGITQSPKYLFRKEGQNVTLSCEQNLNHDAMYWYRQDPGQGLRLIYYSQIVNDFQKGDIAEGYSVSREKKESFPLTVTSAQKNPTAFYLCASSKRGTSGGTTQYFGPGTRLLVL.

The CDR3 region is CASSVPSGASYNEQFF. The DNA of the CDR3 is TGTGCCAGCAGTGTACCTAGCGGAGCCTCCTACAATGAGCAGTTCTTC. The V and J genes are TRBV2 and TRBJ2-1; 7 positions match TRBD2. Trimming at V came to 4 bases and at J to 0 bases, leaving 6 bases not matched to a gene. CDR3 length: 16 amino acids. Germline CDR1 reads SNHLY; CDR2 reads FYNNEI.

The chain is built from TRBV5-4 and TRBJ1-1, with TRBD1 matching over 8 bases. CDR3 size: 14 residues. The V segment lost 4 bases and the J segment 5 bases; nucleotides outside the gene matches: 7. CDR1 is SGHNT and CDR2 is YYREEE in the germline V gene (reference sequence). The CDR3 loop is CASSPQGALTEAFF. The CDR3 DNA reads TGTGCCAGCAGCCCGCAGGGGGCGCTTACTGAAGCTTTCTTT.

Written as DNA, the CDR3 is TGTGCCATCAGTGACCCCCAGACTAGCGGGATAAAAGATACGCAGTATTTT. As protein: CAISDPQTSGIKDTQYF. The gene calls are TRBV10-3 and TRBJ2-3, with 11 bases identical to TRBD2. The CDR3 contains 17 residues. Per germline, CDR1 ENHRY and CDR2 SYGVKD. Unmatched junction bases numbered 10, after V lost 3 bases and J lost 5 bases.

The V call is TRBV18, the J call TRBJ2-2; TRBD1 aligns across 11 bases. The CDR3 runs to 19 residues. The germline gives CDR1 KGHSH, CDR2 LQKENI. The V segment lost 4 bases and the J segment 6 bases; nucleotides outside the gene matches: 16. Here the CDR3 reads CASSRGQGALQIVPGELFF. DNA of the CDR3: TGTGCCAGCTCACGTGGACAGGGGGCTTTGCAGATCGTTCCCGGGGAGCTGTTTTTT.

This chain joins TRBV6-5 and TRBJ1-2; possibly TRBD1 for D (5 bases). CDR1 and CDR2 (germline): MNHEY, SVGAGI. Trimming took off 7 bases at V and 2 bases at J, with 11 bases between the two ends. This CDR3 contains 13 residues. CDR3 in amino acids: CASKEQENYGYTF. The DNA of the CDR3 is TGTGCCAGCAAAGAACAGGAGAACTATGGCTACACCTTC.

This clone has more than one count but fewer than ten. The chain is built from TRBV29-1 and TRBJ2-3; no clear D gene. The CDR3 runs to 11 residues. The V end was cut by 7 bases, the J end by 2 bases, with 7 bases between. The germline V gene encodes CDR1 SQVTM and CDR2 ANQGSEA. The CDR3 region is CSGDNTDTQYF. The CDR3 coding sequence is TGCAGCGGTGATAACACAGATACGCAGTATTTT.

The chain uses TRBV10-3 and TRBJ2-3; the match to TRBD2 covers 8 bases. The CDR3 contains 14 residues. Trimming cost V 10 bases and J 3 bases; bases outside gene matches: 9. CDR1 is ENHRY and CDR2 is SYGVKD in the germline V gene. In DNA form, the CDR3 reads TGTGCCACCACTTCCGGGGGGGGGACAGATACGCAGTATTTT. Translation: CATTSGGGTDTQYF.

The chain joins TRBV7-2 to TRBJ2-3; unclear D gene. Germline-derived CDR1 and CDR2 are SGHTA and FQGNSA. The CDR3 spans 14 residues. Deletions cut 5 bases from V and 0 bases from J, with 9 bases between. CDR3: CASSPLSSTDTQYF. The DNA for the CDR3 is TGTGCCAGCAGCCCGTTATCTAGCACAGATACGCAGTATTTT.

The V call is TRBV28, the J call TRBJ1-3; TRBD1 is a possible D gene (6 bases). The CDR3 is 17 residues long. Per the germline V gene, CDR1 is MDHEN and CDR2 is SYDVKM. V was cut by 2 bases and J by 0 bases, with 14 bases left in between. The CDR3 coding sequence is TGTGCCAGCAGTTTACCACCCGCAGGGGTCTCTGGAAACACCATATATTTT. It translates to CASSLPPAGVSGNTIYF.

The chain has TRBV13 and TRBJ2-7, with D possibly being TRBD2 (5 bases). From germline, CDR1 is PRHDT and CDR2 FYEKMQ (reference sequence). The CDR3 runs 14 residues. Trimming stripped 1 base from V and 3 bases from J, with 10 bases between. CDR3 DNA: TGTGCCAGCAGCTTAGAGACTAAAAGCTACGAGCAGTACTTC. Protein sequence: CASSLETKSYEQYF.

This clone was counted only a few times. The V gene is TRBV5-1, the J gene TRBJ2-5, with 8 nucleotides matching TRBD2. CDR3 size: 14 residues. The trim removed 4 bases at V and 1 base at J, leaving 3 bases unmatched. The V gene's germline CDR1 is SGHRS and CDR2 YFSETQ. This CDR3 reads CASSRGGPQETQYF. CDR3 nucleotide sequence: TGCGCCAGCAGCCGGGGGGGGCCCCAAGAGACCCAGTACTTC.

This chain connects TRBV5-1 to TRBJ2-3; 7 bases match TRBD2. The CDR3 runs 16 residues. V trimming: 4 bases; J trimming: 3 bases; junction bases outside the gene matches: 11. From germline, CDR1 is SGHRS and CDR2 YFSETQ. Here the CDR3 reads CASSRDGGGTTDTQYF. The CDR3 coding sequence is TGCGCCAGCAGCCGCGACGGGGGAGGGACGACAGATACGCAGTATTTT.

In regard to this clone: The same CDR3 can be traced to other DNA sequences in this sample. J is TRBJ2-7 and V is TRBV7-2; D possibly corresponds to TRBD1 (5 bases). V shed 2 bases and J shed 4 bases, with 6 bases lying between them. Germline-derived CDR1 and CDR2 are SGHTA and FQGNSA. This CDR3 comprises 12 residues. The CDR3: CASSLQGYEQYF. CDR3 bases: TGTGCCAGCAGCTTACAGGGTTACGAGCAGTACTTC. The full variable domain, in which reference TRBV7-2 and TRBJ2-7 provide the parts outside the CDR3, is GAGVSQSPSNKVTEKGKDVELRCDPISGHTALYWYRQSLGQGLEFLIYFQGNSAPDKSGLPSDRFSAERTGGSVSTLTIQRTQQEDSAVYLCASSLQGYEQYFGPGTRLTVT.

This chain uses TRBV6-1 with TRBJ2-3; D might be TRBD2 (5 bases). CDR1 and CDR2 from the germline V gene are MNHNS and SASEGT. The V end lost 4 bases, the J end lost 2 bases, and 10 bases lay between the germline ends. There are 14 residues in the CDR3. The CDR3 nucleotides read TGTGCCAGCAGTGGGGCCGGGAACACAGATACGCAGTATTTT. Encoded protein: CASSGAGNTDTQYF.

CDR3 sequence (DNA): TGCGCCAGCCGTACACCGGGACAGGGGACGAACAGGCAGTATTTT. Amino acids: CASRTPGQGTNRQYF. The chain couples TRBV4-1 to TRBJ2-3; TRBD1 matches 10 bases. V shed 8 bases and J 11 bases; nucleotides not matched to a gene: 16. Germline V gene sequence: CDR1 MGHRA, CDR2 YSYEKL. The CDR3 is 15 amino acids.

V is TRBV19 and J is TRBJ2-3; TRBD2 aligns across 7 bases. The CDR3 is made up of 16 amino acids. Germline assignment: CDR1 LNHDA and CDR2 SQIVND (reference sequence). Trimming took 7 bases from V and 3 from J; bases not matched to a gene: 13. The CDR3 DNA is TGTGCCAGTAACCCACATTCAGCGGGGTTGACAGATACGCAGTATTTT. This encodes CASNPHSAGLTDTQYF.

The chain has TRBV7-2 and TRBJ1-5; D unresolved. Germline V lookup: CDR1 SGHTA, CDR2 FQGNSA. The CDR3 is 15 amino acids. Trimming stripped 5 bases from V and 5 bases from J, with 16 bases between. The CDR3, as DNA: TGTGCCAGCAGCCGACTTGGTTCGGAGGATCAGCCCCAGCATTTT. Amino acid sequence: CASSRLGSEDQPQHF.

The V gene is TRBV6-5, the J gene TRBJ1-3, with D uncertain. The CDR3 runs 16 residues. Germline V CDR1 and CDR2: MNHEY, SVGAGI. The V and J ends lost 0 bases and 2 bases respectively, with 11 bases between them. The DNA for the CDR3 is TGTGCCAGCAGTTACTCGTATCCCGGTGCTGGAAACACCATATATTTT. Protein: CASSYSYPGAGNTIYF.

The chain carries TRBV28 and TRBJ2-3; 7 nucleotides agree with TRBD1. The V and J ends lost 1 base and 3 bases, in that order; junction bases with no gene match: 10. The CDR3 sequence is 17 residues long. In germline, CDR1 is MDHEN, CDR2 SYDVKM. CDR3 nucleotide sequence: TGTGCCAGCAGTTTATTGCAGACCGGGACAGCAACAGATACGCAGTATTTT. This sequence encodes CASSLLQTGTATDTQYF.

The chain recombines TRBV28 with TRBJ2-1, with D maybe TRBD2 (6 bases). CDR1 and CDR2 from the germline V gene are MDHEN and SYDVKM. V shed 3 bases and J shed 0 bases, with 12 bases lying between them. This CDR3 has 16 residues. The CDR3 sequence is CASSFPLASSYNEQFF. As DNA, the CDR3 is TGTGCCAGCAGTTTCCCCCTAGCGAGCTCCTACAATGAGCAGTTCTTC.

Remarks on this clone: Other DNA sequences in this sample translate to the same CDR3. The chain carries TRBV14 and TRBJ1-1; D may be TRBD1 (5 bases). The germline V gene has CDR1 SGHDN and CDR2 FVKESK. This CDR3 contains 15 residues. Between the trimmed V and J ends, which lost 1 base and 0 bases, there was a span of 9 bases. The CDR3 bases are TGTGCCAGCAGCCAAGTGGGGGGACTGAACACTGAAGCTTTCTTT. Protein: CASSQVGGLNTEAFF. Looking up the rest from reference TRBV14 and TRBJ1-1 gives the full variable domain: EAGVTQFPSHSVIEKGQTVTLRCDPISGHDNLYWYRRVMGKEIKFLLHFVKESKQDESGMPNNRFLAERTGGTYSTLKVQPAELEDSGVYFCASSQVGGLNTEAFFGQGTRLTVV.

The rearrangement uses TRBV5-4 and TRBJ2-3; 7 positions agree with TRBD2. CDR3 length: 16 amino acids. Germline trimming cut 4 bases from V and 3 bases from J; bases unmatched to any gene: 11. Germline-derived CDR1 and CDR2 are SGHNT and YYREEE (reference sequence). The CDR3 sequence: CASSPFTGGGTDTQYF. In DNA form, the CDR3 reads TGTGCCAGCAGCCCGTTCACGGGAGGAGGGACAGATACGCAGTATTTT.

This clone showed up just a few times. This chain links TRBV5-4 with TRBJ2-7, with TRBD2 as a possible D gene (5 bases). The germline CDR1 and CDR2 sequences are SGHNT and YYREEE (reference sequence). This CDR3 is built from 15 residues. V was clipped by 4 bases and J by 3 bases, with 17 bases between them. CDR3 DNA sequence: TGTGCCAGCAGCAAAGCCGGGAAACAGAACTACGAGCAGTACTTC. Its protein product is CASSKAGKQNYEQYF. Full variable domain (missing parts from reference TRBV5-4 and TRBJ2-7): ETGVTQSPTHLIKTRGQQVTLRCSSQSGHNTVSWYQQALGQGPQFIFQYYREEENGRGNFPPRFSGLQFPNYSSELNVNALELDDSALYLCASSKAGKQNYEQYFGPGTRLTVT.

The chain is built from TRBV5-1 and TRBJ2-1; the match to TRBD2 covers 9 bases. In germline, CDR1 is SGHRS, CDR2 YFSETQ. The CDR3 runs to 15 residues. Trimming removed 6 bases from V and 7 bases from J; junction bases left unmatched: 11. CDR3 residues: CASTLQREVRNEQFF. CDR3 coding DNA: TGCGCCAGCACCCTCCAGCGGGAGGTGAGGAATGAGCAGTTCTTC.

CDR3 loop: CASSLVAGGANEQFF. CDR3 bases: TGTGCCAGCAGCTTAGTAGCGGGAGGGGCAAATGAGCAGTTCTTC. The chain carries TRBV7-2 and TRBJ2-1, with TRBD2 identical over 11 bases. CDR3 length: 15 residues. CDR1 and CDR2 from the germline V gene are SGHTA and FQGNSA. The J segment lost 7 bases and the V segment lost 1 base, leaving 3 bases of the junction unmatched.

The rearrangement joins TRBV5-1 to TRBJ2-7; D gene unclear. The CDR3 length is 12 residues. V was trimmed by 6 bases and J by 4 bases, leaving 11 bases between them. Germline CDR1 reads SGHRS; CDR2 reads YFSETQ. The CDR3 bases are TGCGCCAGCATAGGAGAAAGGTACGAGCAGTACTTC. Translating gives CASIGERYEQYF.

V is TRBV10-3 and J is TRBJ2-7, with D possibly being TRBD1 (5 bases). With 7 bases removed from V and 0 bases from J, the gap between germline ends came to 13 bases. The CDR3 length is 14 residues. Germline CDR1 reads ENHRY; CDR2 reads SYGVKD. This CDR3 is CAITDLGDSYEQYF. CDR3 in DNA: TGTGCCATCACCGATCTAGGGGACTCCTACGAGCAGTACTTC.